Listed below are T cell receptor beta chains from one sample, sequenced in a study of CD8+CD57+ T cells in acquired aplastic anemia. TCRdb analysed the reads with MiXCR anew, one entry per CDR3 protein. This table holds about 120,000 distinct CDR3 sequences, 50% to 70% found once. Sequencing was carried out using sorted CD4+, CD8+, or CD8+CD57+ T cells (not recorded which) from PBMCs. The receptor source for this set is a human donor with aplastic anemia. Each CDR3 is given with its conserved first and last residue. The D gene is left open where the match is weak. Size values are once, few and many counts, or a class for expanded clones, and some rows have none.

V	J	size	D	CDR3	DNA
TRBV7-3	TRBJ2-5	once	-	CASSFGQRETQYF	TGTGCCAGCAGCTTCGGCCAGAGGGAGACCCAGTACTTC
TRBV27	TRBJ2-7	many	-	CASSAVASSYEQYF	TGTGCCAGCAGTGCCGTGGCGAGCTCCTACGAGCAGTACTTC
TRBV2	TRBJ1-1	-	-	CASRFETEAFF	TGTGCCAGTCGTTTTGAAACTGAAGCTTTCTTT
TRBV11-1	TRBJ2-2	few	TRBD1	CASSLALLTGASTGELFF	TGTGCCAGCAGCTTAGCTCTGTTGACAGGGGCGAGCACCGGGGAGCTGTTTTTT
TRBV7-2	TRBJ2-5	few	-	CASSLSGRNAGETQYF	TGTGCCAGCAGCTTATCAGGGAGGAACGCGGGGGAGACCCAGTACTTC
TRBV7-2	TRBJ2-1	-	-	CASSLSGRNEQFF	TGTGCCAGCAGCTTATCAGGGCGGAATGAGCAGTTCTTC
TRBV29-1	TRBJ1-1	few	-	CSVVKSNTEAFF	TGCAGCGTTGTAAAGAGCAACACTGAAGCTTTCTTT
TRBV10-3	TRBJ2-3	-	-	CAISERGPPTDTQYF	TGTGCCATCAGTGAGAGGGGACCACCCACAGATACGCAGTATTTT
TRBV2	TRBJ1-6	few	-	CASSLQDSNSPLHF	TGTGCCAGCAGCCTACAGGATAGTAATTCACCCCTCCACTTT
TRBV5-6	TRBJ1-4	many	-	CASSLAMGGGKLFF	TGTGCCAGCAGCCTCGCAATGGGGGGGGGAAAACTGTTTTTT
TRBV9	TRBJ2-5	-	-	CASSDAGHPGVQYF	TGTGCCAGCAGCGACGCGGGACATCCGGGGGTCCAGTACTTC
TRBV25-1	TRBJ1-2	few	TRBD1	CASSEDRGDGYTF	TGTGCCAGCAGTGAGGACAGGGGGGATGGCTACACCTTC
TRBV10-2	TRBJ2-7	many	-	CASSEYPYEQYF	TGCGCCAGCAGTGAGTACCCCTACGAGCAGTACTTC
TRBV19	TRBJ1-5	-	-	CASTLKITGSHQPQHF	TGTGCCAGTACCCTCAAGATCACAGGGTCTCATCAGCCCCAGCATTTT
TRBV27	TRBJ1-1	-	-	CASSYQGAEAFF	TGTGCCAGCAGTTATCAGGGCGCGGAAGCTTTCTTT
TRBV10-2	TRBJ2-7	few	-	CASRNTRYEQYF	TGCGCCAGCAGAAACACCCGGTACGAGCAGTACTTC
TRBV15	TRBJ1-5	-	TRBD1	CATSRKGTGYSNQPQHF	TGTGCCACCAGCAGAAAGGGGACAGGGTATAGCAATCAGCCCCAGCATTTT
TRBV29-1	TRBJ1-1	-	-	CSVEKQGNTEAFF	TGCAGCGTTGAGAAACAGGGGAACACTGAAGCTTTCTTT
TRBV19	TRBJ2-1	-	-	CASSIQAMLGEQFF	TGTGCCAGTAGTATTCAGGCAATGCTGGGTGAGCAGTTCTTC
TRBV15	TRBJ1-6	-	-	CATSRDPSGGSPLHF	TGTGCCACCAGCAGAGATCCGTCCGGAGGGTCACCCCTCCACTTT
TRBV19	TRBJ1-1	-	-	CASSTAQALTEAFF	TGTGCCAGTAGTACTGCCCAGGCACTCACTGAAGCTTTCTTT
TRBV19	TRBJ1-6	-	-	CAAREQGNSPLHF	TGTGCCGCGCGGGAACAGGGTAATTCACCCCTCCACTTT
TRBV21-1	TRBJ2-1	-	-	CASSPGTSGGLDNEQFF	TGTGCCAGCAGCCCTGGGACTAGCGGGGGGCTGGACAATGAGCAGTTCTTC
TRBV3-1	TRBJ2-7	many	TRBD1	CASSPRGQGYEQYF	TGTGCCAGCAGCCCTCGTGGACAGGGCTACGAGCAGTACTTC
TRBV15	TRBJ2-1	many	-	CATSLGRDGNNEQFF	TGTGCCACCAGCCTAGGCCGGGACGGAAACAATGAGCAGTTCTTC
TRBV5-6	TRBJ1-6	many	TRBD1	CASSLDWDSNSPLHF	TGTGCCAGCAGCTTGGATTGGGACAGTAATTCACCCCTCCACTTT
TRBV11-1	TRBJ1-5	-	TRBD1	CASRRPGQGHYSNQPQHF	TGTGCCAGCAGACGACCGGGACAGGGACATTATAGCAATCAGCCCCAGCATTTT
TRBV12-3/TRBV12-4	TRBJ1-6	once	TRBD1	CASKSRGPVVGSPLHF	TGTGCCAGCAAAAGCAGGGGGCCGGTAGTAGGCTCACCCCTCCACTTT
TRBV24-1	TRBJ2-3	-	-	CATSEEKGTDTQYF	TGTGCCACCAGTGAGGAGAAGGGCACAGATACACAGTATTTT
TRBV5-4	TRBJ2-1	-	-	CASSFSLNNKQFF	TGTGCCAGCAGCTTTTCCCTGAACAATAAGCAGTTCTTC
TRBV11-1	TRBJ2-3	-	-	CGSSHHSPVTDTQYF	TGTGGCAGCAGCCACCACTCCCCCGTCACAGATACGCAGTATTTT
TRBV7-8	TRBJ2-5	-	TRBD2	CASSFLAGYQETQYF	TGTGCCAGCAGCTTCTTAGCGGGGTACCAAGAGACCCAGTACTTC
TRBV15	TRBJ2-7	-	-	CATSGTDSYEQYF	TGTGCCACCAGCGGGACGGACTCCTACGAGCAGTACTTC
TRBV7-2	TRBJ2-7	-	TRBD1	CASSPRQGYEQYF	TGTGCCAGCAGCCCAAGACAGGGCTACGAGCAGTACTTC
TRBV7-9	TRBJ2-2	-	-	CASSLGLPGTGELFF	TGTGCCAGCAGCTTGGGACTCCCTGGGACCGGGGAGCTGTTTTTT
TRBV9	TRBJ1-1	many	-	CASSVGDRGGRTEAFF	TGTGCCAGCAGCGTAGGTGATCGGGGGGGTAGAACTGAAGCTTTCTTT
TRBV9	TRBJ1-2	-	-	CASSVGGVEGGYTF	TGTGCCAGCAGCGTGGGAGGGGTAGAAGGAGGCTACACCTTC
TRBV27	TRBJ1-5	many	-	CASSSNPSNQPQHF	TGTGCCAGCAGTTCTAACCCTAGCAATCAGCCCCAGCATTTT
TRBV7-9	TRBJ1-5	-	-	CASSPQGSNQPQHF	TGTGCCAGCAGCCCCCAGGGTAGCAATCAGCCCCAGCATTTT
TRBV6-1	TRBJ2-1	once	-	CASSERSLNEQFF	TGTGCCAGCAGTGAAAGATCCCTCAATGAGCAGTTCTTC
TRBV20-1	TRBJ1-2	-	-	CSALREDYGYTF	TGCAGTGCTTTAAGGGAGGACTATGGCTACACCTTC
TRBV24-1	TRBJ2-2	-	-	CATSDPTRTGELFF	TGTGCCACCAGTGATCCCACCAGGACCGGGGAGCTGTTTTTT
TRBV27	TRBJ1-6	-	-	CASLRAANSPLHF	TGTGCCAGCCTCCGGGCCGCTAATTCACCCCTCCACTTT
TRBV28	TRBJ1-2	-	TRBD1	CASSSGGQYGYTF	TGTGCCAGCAGCTCAGGGGGTCAGTATGGCTACACCTTC